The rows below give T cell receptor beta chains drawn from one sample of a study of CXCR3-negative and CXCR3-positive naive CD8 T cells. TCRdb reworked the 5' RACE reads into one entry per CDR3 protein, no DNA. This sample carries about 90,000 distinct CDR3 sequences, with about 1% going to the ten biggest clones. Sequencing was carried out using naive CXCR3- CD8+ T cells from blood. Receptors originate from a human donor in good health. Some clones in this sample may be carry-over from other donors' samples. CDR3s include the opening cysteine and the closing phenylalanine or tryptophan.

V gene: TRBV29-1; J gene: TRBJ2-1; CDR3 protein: CSVEDRKGAYNEQFF
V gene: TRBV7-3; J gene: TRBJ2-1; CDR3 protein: CASSLGRVEQFF
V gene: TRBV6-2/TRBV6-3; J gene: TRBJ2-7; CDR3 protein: CASSPSRGEQYF
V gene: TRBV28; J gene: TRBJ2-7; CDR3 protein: CASRMTGGYEQYF
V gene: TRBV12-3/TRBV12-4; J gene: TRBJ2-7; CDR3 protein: CASSGPGTGKYEQYF
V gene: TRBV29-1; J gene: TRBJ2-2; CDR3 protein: CSGSGHLTGELFF
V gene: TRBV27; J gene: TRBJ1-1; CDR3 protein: CASSPSGAHTEAFF
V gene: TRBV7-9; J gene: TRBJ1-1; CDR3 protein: CASSEVGLNTEAFF
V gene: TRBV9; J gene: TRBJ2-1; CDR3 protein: CASSVGGRSNEQFF
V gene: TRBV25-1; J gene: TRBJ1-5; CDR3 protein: CASPQPRKVLQPQHF
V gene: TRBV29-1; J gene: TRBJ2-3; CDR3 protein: CSVLHQTRGDTQYF
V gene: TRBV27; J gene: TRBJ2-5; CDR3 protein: CASTVRGGVGGTQYF
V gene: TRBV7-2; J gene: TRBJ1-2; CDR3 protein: CASSFTTTGPNYGYTF
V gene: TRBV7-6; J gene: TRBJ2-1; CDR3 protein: CASSLAGGAGGPEQFF
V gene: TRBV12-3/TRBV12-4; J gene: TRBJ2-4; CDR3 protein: CASSPQENIQYF
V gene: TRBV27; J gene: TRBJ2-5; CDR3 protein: CASSLLTTGDEYF
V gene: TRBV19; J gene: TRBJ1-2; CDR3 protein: CASSAGTDYGYTF
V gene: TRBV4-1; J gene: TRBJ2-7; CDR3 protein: CASSQGASGSYEQYF
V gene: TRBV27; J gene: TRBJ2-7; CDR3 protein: CASSPMPGQTYEQYF
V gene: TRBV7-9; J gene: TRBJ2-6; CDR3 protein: CASSLDRVGNVLTF
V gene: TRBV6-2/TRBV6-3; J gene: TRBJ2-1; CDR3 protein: CASSRLAGATYNEQFF
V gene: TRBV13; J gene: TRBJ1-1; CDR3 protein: CASSLMRKNTEAFF
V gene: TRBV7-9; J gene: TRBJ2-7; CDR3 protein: CASSQINEQYF
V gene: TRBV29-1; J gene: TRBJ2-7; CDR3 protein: CSVEDQYSSYEQYF
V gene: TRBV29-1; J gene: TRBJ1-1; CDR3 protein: CSVRDREGAEAFF
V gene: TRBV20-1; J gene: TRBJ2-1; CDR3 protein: CSARGLSSYNEQFF
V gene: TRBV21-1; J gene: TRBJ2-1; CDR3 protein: CASSWAGSYNEQFF
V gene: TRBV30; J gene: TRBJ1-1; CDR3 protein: CAWSVGQGVTEAFF
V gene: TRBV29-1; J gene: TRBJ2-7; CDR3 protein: CSAKASGKYEQYF
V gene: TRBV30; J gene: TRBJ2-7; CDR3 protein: CAWSEIEGSYEQYF
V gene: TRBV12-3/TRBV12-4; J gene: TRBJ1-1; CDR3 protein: CASSPGRRNTEAFF
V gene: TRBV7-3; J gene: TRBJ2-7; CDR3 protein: CASSSVGGDSYEQYF
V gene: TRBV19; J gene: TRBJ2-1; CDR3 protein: CASSNYNEQFF
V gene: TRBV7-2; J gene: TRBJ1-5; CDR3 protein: CASSLGRLNQPQHF
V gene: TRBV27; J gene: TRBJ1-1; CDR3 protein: CASIRTGLSTEAFF
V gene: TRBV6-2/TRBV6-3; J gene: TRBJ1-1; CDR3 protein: CASSLPGPNEAFF
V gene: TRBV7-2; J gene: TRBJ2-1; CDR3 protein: CASNLAPSSYNEQFF
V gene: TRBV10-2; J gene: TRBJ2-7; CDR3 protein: CASSESVGAPTYEQYF
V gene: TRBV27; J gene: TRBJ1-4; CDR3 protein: CASSLGGAGKKLFF
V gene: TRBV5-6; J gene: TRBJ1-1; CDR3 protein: CASRSGTANTEAFF
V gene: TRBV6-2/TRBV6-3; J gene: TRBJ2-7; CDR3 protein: CASSYSDTTYEQYF